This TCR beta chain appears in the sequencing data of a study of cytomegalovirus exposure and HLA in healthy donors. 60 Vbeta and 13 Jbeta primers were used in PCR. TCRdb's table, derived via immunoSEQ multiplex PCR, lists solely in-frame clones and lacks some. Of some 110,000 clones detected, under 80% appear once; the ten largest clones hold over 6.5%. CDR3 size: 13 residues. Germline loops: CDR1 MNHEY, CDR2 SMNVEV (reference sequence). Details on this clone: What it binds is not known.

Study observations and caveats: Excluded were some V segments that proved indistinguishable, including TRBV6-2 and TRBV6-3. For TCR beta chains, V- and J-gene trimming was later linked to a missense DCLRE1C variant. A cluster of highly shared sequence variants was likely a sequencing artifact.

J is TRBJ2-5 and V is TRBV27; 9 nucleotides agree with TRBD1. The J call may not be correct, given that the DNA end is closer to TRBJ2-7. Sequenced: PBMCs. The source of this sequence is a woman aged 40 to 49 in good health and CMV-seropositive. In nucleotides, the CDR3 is TGTGCCAACCGATGGACAGGGGCCTACGAGCAGTACTTC. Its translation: CANRWTGAYEQYF.